The 30 T cell receptor beta chains below come from one sample, sequenced in a study of tumor and adjacent non-tumor tissue in lung cancer. RNA was extracted from bulk tissue without any cell sorting. Three rounds of nested PCR, following a modified ARM-PCR protocol, produced the TCRbeta library. TCRdb used MiXCR to reprocess the multiplex PCR reads, holding one entry per CDR3 protein. In the table there are around 140,000 distinct CDR3 sequences, roughly 70% of which are singletons. Sample: lung tumor tissue. The origin of the receptors is a man between 60 and 75 years old with small cell lung cancer.

The V gene is TRBV7-2, the J gene TRBJ2-3; TRBD2 might be the D (5 bases). Trimming shortened V by 3 bases and J by 2 bases, and 15 bases separated the two germline ends. The CDR3 totals 16 residues. The germline V gene encodes CDR1 SGHTA and CDR2 FQGNSA. The CDR3: CASSLADLRVTDTQYF. In DNA form, the CDR3 reads TGTGCCAGCAGCTTGGCAGATTTGCGGGTCACAGATACGCAGTATTTT.

The chain uses TRBV5-4 and TRBJ2-7, with 7 bases that match TRBD1. V was pared by 4 bases and J by 1 base, with 8 bases of the junction left unmatched. The germline CDR1 and CDR2 sequences are SGHNT and YYREEE (reference sequence). The CDR3 spans 15 residues. The CDR3 reads CASSLPGQWSYEQYV. CDR3 nucleotides: TGTGCCAGCAGCCTGCCGGGACAGTGGTCCTACGAGCAGTACGTC.

To note about this clonotype: The junction and the germline gene differ at one end; a read error may be behind it. The genes are TRBV4-1 and TRBJ2-3; the match to TRBD1 covers 11 bases. The CDR3 contains 16 residues. Germline V gene lookup returns CDR1 MGHRA and CDR2 YSYEKL. The CDR3 is CASIQSGQGATDTQYF. The CDR3 DNA follows: TGCGCCAGCATCCAATCTGGACAGGGGGCCACAGATACGCAGTATTTT.

The V gene is TRBV28, the J gene TRBJ2-5; the match to TRBD2 covers 12 bases. This CDR3 has 16 residues. J lost 3 bases, V lost 7 bases, and 9 bases had no gene match. Germline V lookup: CDR1 MDHEN, CDR2 SYDVKM. For the CDR3, the DNA is TGTGCCAGCATCCAGGGTCTAGCGGGAGGGGAAGAGACCCAGTACTTC. Translated: CASIQGLAGGEETQYF.

This clonotype was detected a few times. This sequence joins TRBV5-8 and TRBJ2-3; 9 positions match TRBD1. Trimming took 5 bases from V and 7 from J; bases not matched to a gene: 8. CDR3 size: 14 residues. Germline assignment: CDR1 SGHTS and CDR2 YDEGEE. The CDR3: CASRRTGDTYTQYF. The DNA for the CDR3 is TGTGCCAGCAGACGGACAGGGGATACATATACGCAGTATTTT.

In the case of this clonotype: The germline gene is not matched at one end of the junction; a read error may be the cause. The chain couples TRBV20-1 to TRBJ1-5, with D perhaps TRBD1 (5 bases). The CDR3 contains 15 residues. Per germline, CDR1 DFQATT and CDR2 SNEGSKA (reference sequence). CDR3 sequence (DNA): TGCAGTGCTAGTGAAGGGGTAGCTAGCAATCAGTCCCAGCATTTT. Protein: CSASEGVASNQSQHF.

This clonotype was observed many times. The chain links TRBV20-1 to TRBJ1-1; D remains unclear. V was trimmed by 0 bases and J by 4 bases, leaving 9 bases between them. Germline V gene data show CDR1 as DFQATT and CDR2 as SNEGSKA (reference sequence). CDR3 length: 13 amino acids. The CDR3 region is CSARDQRVTEAFF. The DNA of the CDR3 is TGCAGTGCTAGAGATCAAAGGGTCACTGAAGCTTTCTTT.

To note about this clonotype: Possible read error: a much larger clone is one base away. The gene calls are TRBV12-3 or TRBV12-4 and TRBJ1-5; no definite D call. The CDR3 is 15 amino acids. CDR3 amino acids: CASGLSQASNQPQHF. CDR3 bases: TGTGCCAGCGGTTTGAGCCAGGCTAGCAATCAGCCCCAGCATTTT.

Turning to this clonotype: Sequence at one end of the junction differs from germline and may be a read error. CDR3: CASSLGPASGYPF. DNA of the CDR3: TGTGCCAGCAGTTTGGGACCAGCCAGTGGCTACCCCTTC. V gene TRBV12-3 or TRBV12-4 combines with J gene TRBJ1-2, with a weak D call TRBD1 (5 bases). This CDR3 has 13 residues.

Points on this clonotype: The conserved closing phenylalanine or tryptophan is absent in this CDR3, likely reflecting a read error. The rearrangement links TRBV12-3 or TRBV12-4 to TRBJ2-7; TRBD2 agrees at 13 bases. The CDR3 runs to 21 residues. The CDR3 protein is CANSLRSETGLAGDRTYEQYL. The CDR3 DNA follows: TGTGCCAACAGTTTAAGGAGTGAGACAGGACTAGCGGGAGATCGGACCTACGAGCAGTACCTC.

As for this clonotype: A junction end diverges from the germline sequence, so it may reflect a read error. The CDR3 nucleotides are TGTACCAGCAGCTTTGGAACAGGGGCAGCCTCGTATCAAGAGACCCAGTACTTC. Protein sequence: CTSSFGTGAASYQETQYF. J is TRBJ2-5 and V is TRBV11-2, with 7 nucleotides matching TRBD1. The CDR3 spans 18 residues. From germline, CDR1 is SGHAT and CDR2 FQNNGV. The whole variable domain, remainder taken from reference TRBV11-2 and TRBJ2-5, is EAGVAQSPRYKIIEKRQSVAFWCNPISGHATLYWYQQILGQGPKLLIQFQNNGVVDDSQLPKDRFSAERLKGVDSTLKIQPAKLEDSAVYLCTSSFGTGAASYQETQYFGPGTRLLVL.

The CDR3 DNA follows: TGTGCCAGTAGTCCGCAGGGTAATGGCTACACCTTC. Protein sequence: CASSPQGNGYTF. V usage is TRBV19 and J usage is TRBJ1-2, with D perhaps matching TRBD1 (5 bases). Trimming shortened V by 5 bases and J by 6 bases, and 10 bases separated the two germline ends. Per the germline V gene, CDR1 is LNHDA and CDR2 is SQIVND (reference sequence). The CDR3 extends over 12 amino acids.

Regarding this clonotype: Compared with germline, one end of the junction differs, possibly owing to a read error. J is TRBJ2-1 and V is TRBV29-1, with D tentatively TRBD2 (5 bases). This CDR3 region has 13 residues. Germline CDR1 and CDR2: SQVTM and ANQGSEA. In nucleotides, the CDR3 is TGCAGCGTTCGAGAGGGAGCACTCAGTGAGCGGTTCTTC. Its protein is CSVREGALSERFF.

The chain recombines TRBV12-3 or TRBV12-4 with TRBJ2-1, with 11 nucleotides matching TRBD2. The junction had 9 bases not matched to a gene; V was cut back by 3 bases and J by 2 bases. The CDR3 contains 18 residues. Written as DNA, the CDR3 is TGTGCCAGCAGTTTTCAAACTAGCGGGAGTGTCGCCTACAATGAGCAGTTCTTC. Amino acids: CASSFQTSGSVAYNEQFF.

In regard to this clonotype: This sequence may be a read error, since a much larger clone differs from it by one base. This chain connects TRBV29-1 to TRBJ2-1, with D hard to call. V was trimmed by 3 bases and J by 2 bases, leaving 8 bases between them. In germline, CDR1 is SQVTM, CDR2 ANQGSEA. This CDR3 comprises 13 residues. The CDR3 DNA reads TGCAGCGTTGACACTTACACCTACAATGAGCAGTTCTTC. Its protein product is CSVDTYTYNEQFF.

To note about this clonotype: The junction and the germline gene differ at one end; a read error may be behind it. The rearrangement links TRBV6-5 to TRBJ2-1; 10 bases align to TRBD2. Germline CDR1 and CDR2: MNHEY and SVGAGI. This CDR3 has 14 amino acids. The CDR3 region has the DNA TGTGCAAGCAGTCAACTAGCGGGATACAAAGAGCAGTTCTTC. It is translated as CASSQLAGYKEQFF.

The V call is TRBV5-1, the J call TRBJ2-5, with D tentatively TRBD1 (6 bases). The length of the CDR3 is 16 residues. Trimming left V 2 bases short and J 4 bases short, with 18 bases between. Per germline, CDR1 SGHRS and CDR2 YFSETQ. The CDR3 spells CASSFNTGLIPETQYF. CDR3 bases: TGCGCCAGCAGCTTTAACACAGGGCTAATTCCAGAGACCCAGTACTTC.

This clonotype was detected many times. The CDR3 DNA reads as TGCGCCAGCATGGGGTTTGAGGACAACAATAGCCATGAGCAGTTCTTC. Translation: CASMGFEDNNSHEQFF. V usage is TRBV4-1 and J usage is TRBJ2-1; D may be TRBD1 (5 bases). The CDR3 consists of 16 residues. The germline gives CDR1 MGHRA, CDR2 YSYEKL. Trimming removed 7 bases from V and 8 bases from J, with 24 bases in between.

A remark on this clonotype: The junction differs from germline at one of its ends, possibly a read error. This chain connects TRBV20-1 to TRBJ2-2, with TRBD2 as a possible D gene (5 bases). In germline, CDR1 is DFQATT, CDR2 SNEGSKA (reference sequence). The CDR3 is 12 amino acids. The CDR3: CCARDGIGELLF. In DNA form, the CDR3 reads TGCTGTGCTAGAGATGGAATCGGGGAGCTGCTTTTT.

Points on this clonotype: One junction end disagrees with the germline gene, perhaps due to a read error. This chain connects TRBV29-1 to TRBJ2-1; TRBD1 might be the D (6 bases). The CDR3 is 10 residues long. Per the germline V gene, CDR1 is SQVTM and CDR2 is ANQGSEA. CDR3 in amino acids: CNVGGIEQFF. CDR3 sequence (DNA): TGCAACGTTGGGGGCATTGAGCAGTTCTTC.

In the case of this clonotype: A read error may produce the germline difference seen at one junction end. The chain employs TRBV5-4 and TRBJ1-2, with a possible D match to TRBD1 (5 bases). Germline CDR1 and CDR2: SGHNT and YYREEE (reference sequence). The CDR3 sequence is 14 residues long. In nucleotides, the CDR3 is TGTGCCAGCTGCTTGGGGCCATATAACTGTGGCTACACCTTC. The encoded protein is CASCLGPYNCGYTF.

Comments on this clonotype: Its ends do not fully match the called genes, so a read error is possible. The chain uses TRBV11-2 and TRBJ2-7, with D uncertain. CDR1 and CDR2 from the germline V gene are SGHAT and FQNNGV. The CDR3 totals 13 residues. CDR3 region: CGSSWRGPYEQYF. Written as DNA, the CDR3 is TGTGGCAGCAGCTGGAGAGGACCCTACGAGCAGTACTTC.

J is TRBJ1-6 and V is TRBV13, with TRBD1 as a possible D gene (5 bases). V was cut by 4 bases and J by 13 bases, with 14 bases left in between. Germline CDR1 PRHDT, CDR2 FYEKMQ (reference sequence). The CDR3 is 13 residues long. The CDR3 protein is CASSSRGGVPLHF. CDR3 DNA: TGTGCCAGCAGCTCCCGGGGGGGGGTGCCCCTCCACTTT.

This clonotype was counted many times. CDR3 loop: CASSRQAANTEAFF. DNA of the CDR3: TGTGCCAGCAGTCGACAGGCCGCTAACACTGAAGCTTTCTTT. The chain uses TRBV28 and TRBJ1-1; D perhaps matches TRBD1 (6 bases). The CDR3 is made up of 14 amino acids. Deletions cut 5 bases from V and 2 bases from J, with 12 bases between. In germline, CDR1 is MDHEN, CDR2 SYDVKM.

With regard to this clonotype: A much larger clone is a single base away; this may be a read error. The missing conserved phenylalanine or tryptophan at the end of this CDR3 makes a read error likely. J is TRBJ2-5 and V is TRBV20-1, with 10 positions matching TRBD2. CDR1 is DFQATT, CDR2 SNEGSKA, per germline (reference sequence). CDR3 length: 15 residues. The J segment lost 1 base and the V segment lost 3 bases, leaving 5 bases of the junction unmatched. Written as DNA, the CDR3 is TGCAGTGCTAGGAAAGCGGGAGGGCCCCAAGAGACCCAGTACTTA. Translated, it gives CSARKAGGPQETQYL.

With regard to this clonotype: This clone may be a read error of a much larger clone one base away. The rearrangement uses TRBV20-1 and TRBJ2-5; D gene unclear. The CDR3 runs 12 residues. The V end was cut by 5 bases, the J end by 3 bases, with 10 bases between. The germline CDR1 and CDR2 sequences are DFQATT and SNEGSKA (reference sequence). CDR3 sequence reads: CSARTSEETQYF. The CDR3 nucleotides read TGCAGTGCTCGAACGTCGGAAGAGACCCAGTACTTC.

This clonotype was detected ten times or more. V usage is TRBV30 and J usage is TRBJ2-4; a weak D match, TRBD2 (5 bases). Germline V CDR1 and CDR2: GTSNPN, SVGIG (reference sequence). CDR3 length equals 15 residues. Trimming pared 2 bases from V and 1 base from J, leaving 12 bases between. The CDR3 nucleotides are TGTGCCTGGAGTAGCCAAACGGGGGCCAAAAACATTCAGTACTTC. This translates into CAWSSQTGAKNIQYF.

This clonotype was detected many times. This chain connects TRBV12-3 or TRBV12-4 to TRBJ2-7, with D possibly being TRBD2 (6 bases). CDR3 size: 12 residues. Trimming shortened V by 6 bases and J by 7 bases, and 13 bases separated the two germline ends. The CDR3 bases are TGTGCCAGCAGCCGGGACTCGGGAGAGCAGTACTTC. The encoded protein is CASSRDSGEQYF.

A word on this clonotype: The junction does not match germline at one end; this may be a read error. V is TRBV12-3 or TRBV12-4 and J is TRBJ2-1; D is unclear. This CDR3 has 19 amino acids. The CDR3 DNA sequence: TGTACCAGCACCGGTAGACCCCCGACTCAGGCTTTCGTAACAAATGAGCAGTTCTTC. It encodes CTSTGRPPTQAFVTNEQFF.

Turning to this clonotype: A read error is likely, as this CDR3 ends without the conserved phenylalanine or tryptophan. The chain recombines TRBV11-1 with TRBJ1-1, with 9 nucleotides matching TRBD1. The trim removed 4 bases at V and 4 bases at J, leaving 16 bases unmatched. The CDR3 is 18 residues long. Germline lookup yields CDR1 SGHAT and CDR2 FQDESV (reference sequence). CDR3 in DNA: TGTGCCAGCAGCTCAGGGGCCGGACAGGGGTTACGTTCCACTGAAGCTTTCTCT. This encodes CASSSGAGQGLRSTEAFS.